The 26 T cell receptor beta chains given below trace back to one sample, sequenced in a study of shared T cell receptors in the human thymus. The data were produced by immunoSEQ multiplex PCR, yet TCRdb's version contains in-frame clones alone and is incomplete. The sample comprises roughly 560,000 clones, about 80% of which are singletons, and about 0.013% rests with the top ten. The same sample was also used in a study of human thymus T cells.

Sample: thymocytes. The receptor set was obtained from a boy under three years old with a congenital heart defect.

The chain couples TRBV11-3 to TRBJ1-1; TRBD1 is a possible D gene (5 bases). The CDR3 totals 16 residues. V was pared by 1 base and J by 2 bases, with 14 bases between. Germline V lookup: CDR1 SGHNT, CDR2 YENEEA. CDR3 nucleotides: TGTGCCAGCAGCTTAGTTTCGGAAAGGGGCAACACTGAAGCTTTCTTT. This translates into CASSLVSERGNTEAFF.

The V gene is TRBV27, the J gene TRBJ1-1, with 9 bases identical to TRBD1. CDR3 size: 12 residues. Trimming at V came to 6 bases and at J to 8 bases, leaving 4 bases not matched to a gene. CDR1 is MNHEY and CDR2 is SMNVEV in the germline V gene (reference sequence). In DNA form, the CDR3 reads TGTGCCAGCAGCACAGGGGGCTACGAAGCTTTCTTT. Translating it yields CASSTGGYEAFF.

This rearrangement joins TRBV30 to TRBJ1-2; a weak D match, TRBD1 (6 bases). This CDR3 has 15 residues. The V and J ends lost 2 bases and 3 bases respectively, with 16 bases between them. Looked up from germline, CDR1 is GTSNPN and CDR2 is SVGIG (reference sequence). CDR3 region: CAWSTRGTLDYGYTF. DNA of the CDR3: TGTGCCTGGAGTACGAGGGGGACCTTGGACTATGGCTACACCTTC.

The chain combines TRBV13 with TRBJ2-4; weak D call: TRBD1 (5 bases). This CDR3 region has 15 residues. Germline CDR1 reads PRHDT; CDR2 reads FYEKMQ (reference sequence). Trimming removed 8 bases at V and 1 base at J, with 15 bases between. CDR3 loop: CASGASWGAKNIQYF. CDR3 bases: TGTGCCAGCGGCGCCAGTTGGGGCGCCAAAAACATTCAGTACTTC.

CDR3 nucleotide sequence: TGTGCCAGCAGTTTATCTTTCGGACTAGCGGGAGCCTACGAGCAGTACTTC. The encoded protein is CASSLSFGLAGAYEQYF. This rearrangement joins TRBV27 to TRBJ2-7, with 13 bases lining up with TRBD2. J was trimmed by 2 bases and V by 0 bases; bases with no gene match: 4. There are 17 residues in the CDR3. Germline V CDR1 and CDR2: MNHEY, SMNVEV (reference sequence).

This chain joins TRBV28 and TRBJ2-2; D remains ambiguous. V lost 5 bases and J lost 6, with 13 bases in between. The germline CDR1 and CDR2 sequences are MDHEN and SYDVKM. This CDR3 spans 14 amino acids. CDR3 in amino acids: CASSTETESGELFF. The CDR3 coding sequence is TGTGCCAGCAGTACGGAAACGGAGTCCGGGGAGCTGTTTTTT. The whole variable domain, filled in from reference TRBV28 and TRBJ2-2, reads DVKVTQSSRYLVKRTGEKVFLECVQDMDHENMFWYRQDPGLGLRLIYFSYDVKMKEKGDIPEGYSVSREKKERFSLILESASTNQTSMYLCASSTETESGELFFGEGSRLTVL.

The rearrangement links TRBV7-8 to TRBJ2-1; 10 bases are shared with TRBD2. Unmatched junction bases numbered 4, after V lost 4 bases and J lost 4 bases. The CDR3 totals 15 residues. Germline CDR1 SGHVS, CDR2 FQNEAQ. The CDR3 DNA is TGTGCCAGCAGCTCCGGGACTAGCGCTTACAATGAGCAGTTCTTC. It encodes CASSSGTSAYNEQFF.

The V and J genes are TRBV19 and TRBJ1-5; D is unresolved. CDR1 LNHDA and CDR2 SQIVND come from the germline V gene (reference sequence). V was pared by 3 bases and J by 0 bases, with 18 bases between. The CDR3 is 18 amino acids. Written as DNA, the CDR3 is TGTGCCAGTAGTATCCCGGACTTACATCTGTATAGCAATCAGCCCCAGCATTTT. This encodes CASSIPDLHLYSNQPQHF.

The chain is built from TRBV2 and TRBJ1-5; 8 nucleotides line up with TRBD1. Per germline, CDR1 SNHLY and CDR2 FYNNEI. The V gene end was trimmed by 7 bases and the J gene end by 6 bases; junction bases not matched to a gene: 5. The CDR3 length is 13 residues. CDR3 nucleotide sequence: TGTGCCAGCAACACAGGGGGAGGTCAGCCCCAGCATTTT. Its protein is CASNTGGGQPQHF.

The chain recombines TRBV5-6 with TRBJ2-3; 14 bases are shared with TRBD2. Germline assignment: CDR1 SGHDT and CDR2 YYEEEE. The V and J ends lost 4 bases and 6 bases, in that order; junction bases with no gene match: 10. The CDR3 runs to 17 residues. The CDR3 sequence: CASSATGTSGSVDTQYF. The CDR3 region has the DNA TGTGCCAGCAGCGCTACCGGGACTAGCGGGAGTGTGGATACGCAGTATTTT.

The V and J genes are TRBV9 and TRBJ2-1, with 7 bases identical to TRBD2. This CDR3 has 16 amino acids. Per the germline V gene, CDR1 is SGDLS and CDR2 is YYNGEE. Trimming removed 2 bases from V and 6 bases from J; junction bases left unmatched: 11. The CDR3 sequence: CASSVLGERDGNEQFF. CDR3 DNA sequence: TGTGCCAGCAGCGTGCTGGGGGAGCGGGACGGCAATGAGCAGTTCTTC.

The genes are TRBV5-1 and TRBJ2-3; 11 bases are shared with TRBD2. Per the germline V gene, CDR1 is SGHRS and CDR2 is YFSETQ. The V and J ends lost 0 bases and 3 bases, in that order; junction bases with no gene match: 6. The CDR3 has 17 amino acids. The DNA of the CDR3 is TGCGCCAGCAGCTTGGGCCACCGACTAGCGGGAACAGATACGCAGTATTTT. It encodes CASSLGHRLAGTDTQYF.

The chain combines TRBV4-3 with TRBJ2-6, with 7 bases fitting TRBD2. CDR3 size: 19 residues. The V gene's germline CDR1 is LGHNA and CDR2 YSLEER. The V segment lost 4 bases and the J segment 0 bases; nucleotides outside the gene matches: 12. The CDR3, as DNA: TGCGCCAGCAGCCCCCCGCCGAGCGGGGAGCTCTCTGGGGCCAACGTCCTGACTTTC. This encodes CASSPPPSGELSGANVLTF.

This CDR3 is CASTPGQRCNQPQHF. The CDR3 nucleotides are TGCGCCAGCACCCCGGGACAGAGGTGCAATCAGCCCCAGCATTTT. The chain combines TRBV23-1 with TRBJ1-5, with TRBD1 matching 7 bases. TRBV23-1 belongs to the ORF category, with a function that is uncertain. V lost 7 bases and J lost 2; bases outside the gene matches: 8. The CDR3 covers 15 residues.

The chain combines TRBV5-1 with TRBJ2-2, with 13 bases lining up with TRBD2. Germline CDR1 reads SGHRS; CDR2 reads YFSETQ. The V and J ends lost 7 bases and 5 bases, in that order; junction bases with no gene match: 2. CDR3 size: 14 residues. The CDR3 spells CASRLAGGTGELFF. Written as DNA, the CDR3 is TGCGCCAGCCGACTAGCGGGAGGAACCGGGGAGCTGTTTTTT.

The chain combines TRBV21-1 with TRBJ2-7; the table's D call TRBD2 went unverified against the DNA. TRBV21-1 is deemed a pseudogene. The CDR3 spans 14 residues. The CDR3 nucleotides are TGTGCCAGCAGCAAAGATAAGGAGGATACCGAGCAGTACTTC. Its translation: CASSKDKEDTEQYF.

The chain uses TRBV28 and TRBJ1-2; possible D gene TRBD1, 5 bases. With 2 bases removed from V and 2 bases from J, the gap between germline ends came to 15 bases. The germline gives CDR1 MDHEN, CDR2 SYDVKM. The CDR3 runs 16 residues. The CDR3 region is CASSLIGGAGNYGYTF. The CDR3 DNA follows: TGTGCCAGCAGTTTAATCGGCGGGGCGGGGAACTATGGCTACACCTTC.

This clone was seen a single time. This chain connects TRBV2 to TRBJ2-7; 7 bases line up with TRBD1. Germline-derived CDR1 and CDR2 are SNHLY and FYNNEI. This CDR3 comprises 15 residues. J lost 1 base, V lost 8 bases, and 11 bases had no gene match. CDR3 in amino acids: CASGTQGGRSYEQYF. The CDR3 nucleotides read TGTGCCAGCGGAACTCAAGGGGGCCGATCCTACGAGCAGTACTTC. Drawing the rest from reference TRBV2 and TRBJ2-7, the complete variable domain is EPEVTQTPSHQVTQMGQEVILRCVPISNHLYFYWYRQILGQKVEFLVSFYNNEISEKSEIFDDQFSVERPDGSNFTLKIRSTKLEDSAMYFCASGTQGGRSYEQYFGPGTRLTVT.

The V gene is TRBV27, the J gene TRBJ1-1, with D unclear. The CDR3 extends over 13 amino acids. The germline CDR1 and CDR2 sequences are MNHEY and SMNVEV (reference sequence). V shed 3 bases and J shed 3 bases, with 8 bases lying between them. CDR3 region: CASSFQSDTEAFF. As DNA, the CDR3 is TGTGCCAGCAGTTTTCAAAGCGACACTGAAGCTTTCTTT.

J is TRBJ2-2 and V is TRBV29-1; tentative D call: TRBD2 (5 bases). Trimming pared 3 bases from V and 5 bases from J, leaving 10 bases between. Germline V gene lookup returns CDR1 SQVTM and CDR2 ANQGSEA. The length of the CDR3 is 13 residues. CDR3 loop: CSVENSGTGELFF. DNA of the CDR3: TGCAGCGTTGAGAACTCGGGAACCGGGGAGCTGTTTTTT.

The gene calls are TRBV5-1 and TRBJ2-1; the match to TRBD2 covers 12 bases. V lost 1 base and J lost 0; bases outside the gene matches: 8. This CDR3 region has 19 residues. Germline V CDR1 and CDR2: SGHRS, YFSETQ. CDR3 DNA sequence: TGCGCCAGCAGCTTGTCTAGCGGGAGGGTCCCAAGCTCCTACAATGAGCAGTTCTTC. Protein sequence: CASSLSSGRVPSSYNEQFF.

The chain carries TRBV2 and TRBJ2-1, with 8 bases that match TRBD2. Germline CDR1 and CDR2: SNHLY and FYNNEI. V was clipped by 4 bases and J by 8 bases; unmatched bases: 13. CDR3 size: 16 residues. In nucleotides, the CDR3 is TGTGCCAGCAGTGGCATAGCCGGGACTAGGAAGGATGAGCAGTTCTTC. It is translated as CASSGIAGTRKDEQFF.

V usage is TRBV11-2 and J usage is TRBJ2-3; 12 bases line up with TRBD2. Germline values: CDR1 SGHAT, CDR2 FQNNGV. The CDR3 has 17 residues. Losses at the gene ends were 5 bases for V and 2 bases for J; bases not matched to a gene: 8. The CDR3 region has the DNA TGTGCCAGCAGCCGAGGACTAGCGGGGCAGCCCACAGATACGCAGTATTTT. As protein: CASSRGLAGQPTDTQYF.

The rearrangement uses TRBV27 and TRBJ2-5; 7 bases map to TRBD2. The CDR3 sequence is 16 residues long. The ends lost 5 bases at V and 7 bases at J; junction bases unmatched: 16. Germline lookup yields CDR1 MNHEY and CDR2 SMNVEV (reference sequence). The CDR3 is CASSDGGLERNGTQYF. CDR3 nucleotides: TGTGCCAGCAGTGACGGTGGACTAGAACGCAACGGGACCCAGTACTTC.

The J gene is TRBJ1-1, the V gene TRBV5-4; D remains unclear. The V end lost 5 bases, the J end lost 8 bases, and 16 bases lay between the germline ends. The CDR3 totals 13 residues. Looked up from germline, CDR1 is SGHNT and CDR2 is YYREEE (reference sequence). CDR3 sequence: CASRLYPAGEAFF. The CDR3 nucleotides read TGTGCCAGCAGGCTATACCCCGCAGGCGAAGCTTTCTTT.

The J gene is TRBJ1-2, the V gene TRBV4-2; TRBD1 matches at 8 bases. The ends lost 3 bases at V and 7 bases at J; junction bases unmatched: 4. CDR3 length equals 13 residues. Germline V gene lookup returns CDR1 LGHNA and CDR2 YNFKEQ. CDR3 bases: TGTGCCAGCAGCCATCGACAGGGGTTTGGCTACACCTTC. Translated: CASSHRQGFGYTF.